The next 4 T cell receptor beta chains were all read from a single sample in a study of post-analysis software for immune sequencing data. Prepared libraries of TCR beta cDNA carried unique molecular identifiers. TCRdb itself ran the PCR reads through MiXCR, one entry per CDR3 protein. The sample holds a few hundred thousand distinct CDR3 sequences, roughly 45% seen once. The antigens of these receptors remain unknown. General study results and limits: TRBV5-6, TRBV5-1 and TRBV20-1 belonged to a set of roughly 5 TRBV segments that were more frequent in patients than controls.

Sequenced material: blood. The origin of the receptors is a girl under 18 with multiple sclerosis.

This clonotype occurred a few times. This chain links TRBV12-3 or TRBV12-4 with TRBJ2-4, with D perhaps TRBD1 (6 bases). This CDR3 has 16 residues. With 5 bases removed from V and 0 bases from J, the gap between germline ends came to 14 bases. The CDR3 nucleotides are TGTGCCAGCAGTGTTACAGGGTCCCTAGCCAAAAACATTCAGTACTTC. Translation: CASSVTGSLAKNIQYF.

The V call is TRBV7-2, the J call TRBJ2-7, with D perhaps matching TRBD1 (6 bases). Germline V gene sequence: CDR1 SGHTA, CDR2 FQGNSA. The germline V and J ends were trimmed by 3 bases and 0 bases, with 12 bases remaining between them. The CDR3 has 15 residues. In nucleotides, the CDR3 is TGTGCCAGCAGCTTCAAGGGGGACAACTCCTACGAGCAGTACTTC. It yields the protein CASSFKGDNSYEQYF. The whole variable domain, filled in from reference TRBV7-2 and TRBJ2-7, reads GAGVSQSPSNKVTEKGKDVELRCDPISGHTALYWYRQSLGQGLEFLIYFQGNSAPDKSGLPSDRFSAERTGGSVSTLTIQRTQQEDSAVYLCASSFKGDNSYEQYFGPGTRLTVT.

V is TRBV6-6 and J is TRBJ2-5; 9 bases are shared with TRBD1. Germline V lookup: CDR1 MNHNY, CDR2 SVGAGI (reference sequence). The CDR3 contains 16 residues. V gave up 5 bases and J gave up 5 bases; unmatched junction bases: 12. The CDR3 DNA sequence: TGTGCCAGCAGTCAGAGAACAGGGGGCGTGAGGGAGACCCAGTACTTC. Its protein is CASSQRTGGVRETQYF.

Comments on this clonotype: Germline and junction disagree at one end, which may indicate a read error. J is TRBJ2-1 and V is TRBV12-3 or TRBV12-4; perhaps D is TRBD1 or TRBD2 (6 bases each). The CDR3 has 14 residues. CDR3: CASRVRGLYNEKFF. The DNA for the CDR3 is TGTGCCAGCAGGGTCCGGGGGCTCTACAATGAGAAGTTCTTC.